A single sample is the source of the 17 T cell receptor beta chains below, sequenced in a study of blood T cell repertoires in COVID-19. The protocol was immunoSEQ multiplex PCR, while the TCRdb copy is restricted to in-frame clones and leaves out a portion. The table records some 200,000 clones, roughly 82% of them present only once. The material sequenced was PBMCs or T cells enriched from blood (not recorded which). The receptors stem from a woman aged 60-70 years with acute COVID-19.

The chain recombines TRBV5-6 with TRBJ2-2; no clear D. V lost 1 base to trimming and J lost 1 base, with 11 bases between them. CDR3 size: 16 residues. Germline-derived CDR1 and CDR2 are SGHDT and YYEEEE. This CDR3 is CASSLIVAVNTGELFF. The DNA of the CDR3 is TGTGCCAGCAGCTTGATAGTGGCGGTGAACACCGGGGAGCTGTTTTTT.

The V and J genes are TRBV27 and TRBJ2-7; 11 bases match TRBD1. The junction had 12 bases not matched to a gene; V was cut back by 5 bases and J by 6 bases. Germline-derived CDR1 and CDR2 are MNHEY and SMNVEV (reference sequence). The CDR3 extends over 16 amino acids. The CDR3 loop reads CASSHYSGTGGVEQYF. The CDR3 DNA reads as TGTGCCAGCAGTCACTACTCCGGGACAGGGGGTGTCGAGCAGTACTTC.

The chain combines TRBV7-2 with TRBJ1-2; D is unclear. The CDR3 loop spans 15 amino acids. The germline gives CDR1 SGHTA, CDR2 FQGNSA. Trimming left V 2 bases short and J 7 bases short, with 17 bases between. The CDR3 nucleotides are TGTGCCAGCAGCTTACCGCAGATGGCGGTAGGTGGCTACACCTTC. This gives the protein CASSLPQMAVGGYTF.

The rearrangement joins TRBV27 to TRBJ1-5; D not certain. The CDR3 covers 13 residues. Germline loops: CDR1 MNHEY, CDR2 SMNVEV (reference sequence). V was cut by 5 bases and J by 0 bases, with 5 bases left in between. CDR3 sequence reads: CASSPGSNQPQHF. In nucleotides, the CDR3 is TGTGCCAGCAGTCCAGGTAGCAATCAGCCCCAGCATTTT.

Here the CDR3 DNA reads TGTGCCAGCAGCCAGGATGATTTCAGAAACCTCGACAGACACAACTCCTACAATGAGCAGTTCTTC. Residues: CASSQDDFRNLDRHNSYNEQFF. The rearrangement uses TRBV3-1 (or the pseudogene TRBV3-2) and TRBJ2-1; a weak D match, TRBD1 (5 bases). Between the trimmed V and J ends, which lost 3 bases and 0 bases, there was a span of 30 bases. The CDR3 has 22 residues. Per germline, CDR1 LGHDT and CDR2 YNNKEL (reference sequence).

The chain uses TRBV9 and TRBJ1-6; 9 bases align to TRBD1. After removal of 7 bases from V and 7 bases from J, the junction contained 9 bases not matched to a gene. Germline assignment: CDR1 SGDLS and CDR2 YYNGEE. The CDR3 spans 15 residues. In DNA form, the CDR3 reads TGTGCCAGCCGGAAGGGGACAGGGTGGAATTCACCCCTCCACTTT. Amino acids: CASRKGTGWNSPLHF.

The rearrangement joins TRBV4-3 to TRBJ1-4, with 7 positions matching TRBD1. The CDR3 extends over 18 amino acids. V was clipped by 2 bases and J by 2 bases; unmatched bases: 11. Germline loops: CDR1 LGHNA, CDR2 YSLEER. The CDR3 protein is CASSQKSDRAWTNEKLFF. In DNA, the CDR3 is TGCGCCAGCAGCCAAAAAAGCGACAGGGCCTGGACTAATGAAAAACTGTTTTTT.

The chain recombines TRBV5-1 with TRBJ2-3, with 8 bases matching TRBD1. With 4 bases clipped from V and 0 bases from J, the junction kept 4 bases outside the gene matches. The CDR3 is made up of 15 amino acids. Germline V gives CDR1 SGHRS, CDR2 YFSETQ. CDR3 sequence (DNA): TGCGCCAGCAGCCAACGGACAGGGAGCACAGATACGCAGTATTTT. Encoded protein: CASSQRTGSTDTQYF.

This rearrangement joins TRBV29-1 to TRBJ1-6; TRBD1 matches 8 bases. Losses at the gene ends were 7 bases for V and 5 bases for J; bases not matched to a gene: 4. The CDR3 has 13 amino acids. CDR1 and CDR2 (germline): SQVTM, ANQGSEA. The CDR3 DNA sequence: TGCAGCGCTTCGACAGGGGATAATTCACCCCTCCACTTT. Protein sequence: CSASTGDNSPLHF.

The chain carries TRBV4-1 and TRBJ1-2; D gene unclear. The CDR3 contains 15 residues. CDR1 and CDR2 from the germline V gene are MGHRA and YSYEKL. V was trimmed by 1 base and J by 3 bases, leaving 12 bases between them. The DNA of the CDR3 is TGCGCCAGCAGCCAAGGGCCCACCAGTGACTATGGCTACACCTTC. Encoded protein: CASSQGPTSDYGYTF.

The chain recombines TRBV27 with TRBJ1-5; the D gene is possibly TRBD1 (6 bases). The length of the CDR3 is 14 residues. Germline CDR1 is MNHEY and CDR2 is SMNVEV (reference sequence). Trimming took 5 bases from V and 3 from J, leaving 11 bases between them. CDR3 residues: CASSHGQPNQPQHF. CDR3 sequence (DNA): TGTGCCAGCAGTCACGGACAGCCCAATCAGCCCCAGCATTTT.

A note on this clone: Because the CDR3's place on the DNA is in doubt, the DNA is left out and the CDR3 is given as listed by TCRdb. The J gene is TRBJ1-2, the V gene TRBV5-1; whether TRBD1, the table's D call, matches the DNA was not checked. Germline V gene sequence: CDR1 SGHRS, CDR2 YFSETQ. Counting both end residues, the CDR3 totals 15 amino acids. CDR3 residues: CASSWAQGADYGHTF.

V gene TRBV7-9 combines with J gene TRBJ2-7; possible D gene TRBD2, 5 bases. The germline gives CDR1 SEHNR, CDR2 FQNEAQ (reference sequence). CDR3 length equals 14 residues. V dropped 5 bases and J dropped 2 bases, with 13 bases sitting between them. The CDR3 spells CASSRTGSAYEQYF. For the CDR3, the DNA is TGTGCCAGCAGCCGGACTGGATCAGCCTACGAGCAGTACTTC.

The V gene is TRBV7-2, the J gene TRBJ1-2, with TRBD1 matching 7 bases. The germline CDR1 and CDR2 sequences are SGHTA and FQGNSA. CDR3 length: 16 amino acids. The V segment lost 1 base and the J segment 6 bases; nucleotides outside the gene matches: 11. CDR3: CASSLGGGRQGNGYTF. The CDR3 DNA follows: TGTGCCAGCAGCTTAGGTGGGGGGAGACAGGGCAATGGCTACACCTTC.

The chain employs TRBV20-1 and TRBJ1-2; D may be TRBD1 (6 bases). The CDR3 extends over 14 amino acids. Looked up from germline, CDR1 is DFQATT and CDR2 is SNEGSKA (reference sequence). V lost 3 bases to trimming and J lost 1 base, with 12 bases between them. The CDR3 here is CSASPWDNNYGYTF. CDR3 in DNA: TGCAGTGCTAGTCCCTGGGACAATAACTATGGCTACACCTTC.

This clone was found once. The junction and the germline gene differ at one end; a read error may be behind it. V usage is TRBV6-2 or TRBV6-3 and J usage is TRBJ2-1; 15 bases agree with TRBD2. The CDR3 contains 13 residues. Germline lookup yields CDR1 MNHEY and CDR2 SVGEGT. The CDR3 reads CASSFGLAGGVIF. In nucleotides, the CDR3 is TGTGCCAGCAGTTTCGGACTAGCGGGGGGGGTGATCTTC.

The chain couples TRBV29-1 to TRBJ1-4, with 7 bases that match TRBD1. Germline CDR1 reads SQVTM; CDR2 reads ANQGSEA. The CDR3 length is 14 residues. The junction had 9 bases not matched to a gene; V was cut back by 6 bases and J by 5 bases. CDR3 sequence (DNA): TGCAGCGTGGCTCGGACAGGAGGAAATGAAAAACTGTTTTTT. Translated, it gives CSVARTGGNEKLFF.